The sequence of this TCR beta chain was determined in a study of tumor-infiltrating lymphocytes in localized non-small cell lung cancer (dated by TCRdb to the early 2020s). With respect to the entire study: Several histologies were represented in the cohort, which also included both smokers and never-smokers as well as patients whose samples were collected after neoadjuvant chemotherapy. Resected tumor tissue and uninvolved lung tissue described as non-adjacent to the tumor were contributed by each patient, with both tissues obtained from the same patient. Alongside flow cytometry, multiplex immunofluorescence, RNA-seq, exome sequencing and proteomics, TCR sequencing was applied to the same patients as one of several integrated assays. The overall ICON cohort comprised 150 or so surgical patients with localized non-small cell lung cancer whose tumors were resected. For under 60 patients, immunoSEQ T-cell fraction was compared between paired tumor and uninvolved lung.

This clone was observed a single time. Its antigen remains unidentified. No quality values exist for individual bases; no much larger clone is one base distant. The CDR1 and CDR2 encoded by the germline V gene are SGHNT and YENEEA. Its CDR3 holds 13 amino acids, cysteine through phenylalanine. The retained sequence is limited to the CDR3, 39 bases, with the frame set at the first base. At the junction V is shortened by 0 bases and J by 7 bases, with 10 bases in between. The T-cell fraction in tumor and uninvolved lung tissue was obtained from TCR sequencing using the immunoSEQ assay. In the authors' own workflow: For survival analysis, patients were split into high (upper tertile) and low (lower two tertiles) T-cell fraction groups and compared by log-rank test. A signed-rank test was used to test differences in T-cell fraction between paired tumor and uninvolved lung samples. This immuneACCESS table, as held by TCRdb, lists in-frame sequences with V and J called but not all clones. Of the missing ones, under half trace to an unresolved V gene in checked studies; the others have no known cause. The V and J calls and clone size were taken over from that table, and D and trimming were inferred from the DNA. This sample gives thousands of clones in total; roughly 79% of them show up just once. The ten most abundant clones make up 10% to 15% of the sample.

Results and caveats for the whole study, not just this receptor: TCR-derived T-cell fraction did not differ between the flow cytometry-defined immunotypes IM1 (good prognosis) and IM2 (poor prognosis). TCRbeta sequencing supported higher T cell infiltration in tumors than in uninvolved lung tissue, consistent with immunofluorescence CD3 counts. Because different assays used different pieces of the same tissue, technical variation could not be distinguished from intratumor heterogeneity. Assay coverage varied across patients depending on available tissue quantity, so only a subset of the cohort had TCR sequencing.

Enrollment in ICON was initiated in the first half of 2016, and the last patient was enrolled in late 2018. In a subcohort of 76 patients, fresh tumor and matched uninvolved tissue were collected for in-depth immune analyses, with TCR sequencing among those analyses. DNA for TCR sequencing was isolated from bulk tissue, and no cell sorting was done. This sequence originates from a human donor with non-small cell lung cancer. Specimen: uninvolved lung tissue not adjacent to the tumor. The chain links TRBV11-3 with TRBJ2-7; the D gene is not confidently resolved. The CDR3 is CASSLDLVGEQYF. Here is the DNA: TGTGCCAGCAGCTTAGATCTGGTAGGAGAGCAGTACTTC.